This TCR beta chain was captured in a study of cytomegalovirus exposure and HLA in healthy donors (dated by TCRdb to the late 2010s). About the investigation overall: According to an earlier analysis of a few hundred of the donors, some 180 million T cells yielded 117 million unique TCR beta sequences and approximately 280 Gb of sequence data. An early release covering some 640 HLA-typed donors comprised about 300 gigabases of sequencing data and roughly 85 million unique TCR sequences. The genetic ancestry cluster associated with self-reported Caucasian donors included over 65% of the approximately 400 genotyped donors. The study aimed to test whether cataloging public T cell receptors could reveal signatures of past pathogen exposure. Using immunosequencing, the study profiled T cell repertoires from about 610 subjects and related those repertoires to cytomegalovirus serostatus. Besides the first cohort of roughly 700 subjects, a separate validation cohort made up of roughly 120 different subjects was used. The study combined high-throughput TCR immunosequencing, statistical association of individual TCRs with disease status, and machine learning to predict cytomegalovirus infection status. A later analysis re-analyzed previously published TCR beta repertoires from 660 or so donors and added high-resolution HLA genotyping to study TCR occurrence patterns. Rather than drawing on any new phenotypic data, the later analysis identified candidate immune exposures from TCR beta sequences and the way those sequences occurred across donors. An earlier analysis of 450 to 750 of the donors used high-throughput TCR beta sequencing to judge whether each TCR beta V gene segment behaved as functional or pseudogenic. Donor age, sex, ethnicity and CMV serostatus were compiled together with the repertoire data. In a later genetic analysis, genome-wide SNP genotypes for about 65% of the roughly 670 donors were used, and that subset was treated as a discovery cohort. Every repertoire in the discovery cohort had been generated on one and the same sequencing platform. HLA typing included class I and class II loci at four-digit resolution. The number of typed donors differed by locus: roughly 629-630 for A, B, C, DRB1 and DQB1; 522 for DQA1; some 590 for DPA1; and about 450 for DPB1. Because of strong linkage in the cohort, roughly five DR-DQ haplotypes were treated as single units for association and clustering. Among about 360 genotyped donors of the cohort, an average of around 240,000 unique TCR beta nucleotide sequences were sequenced per donor, roughly a sixth of them non-productive. The research as a whole found: A cluster of highly shared sequence variants was judged likely to represent a technical artifact of the sequencing pipeline. A further reported finding was that TCR beta sequences accurately predicted the HLA-A and HLA-B alleles for most subjects in the first cohort. Most TCR sequences were seen in very few donors, while some public TCRs were found in many individuals. Linkage disequilibrium might explain the correlated functional status among segregating V segments, but an unknown experimental factor could not be ruled out. A later analysis associated about 18,000 TCR beta sequences with specific HLA alleles at a false discovery rate of 0.05. Three of the identified cytomegalovirus-associated TCR beta chains were confirmed in vitro to be specific for cytomegalovirus antigens. A later genetic analysis reported fewer N-insertions in productive TCRs among donors in an Asian-associated ancestry cluster than the roughly 700-donor mean. For the cohort, immune exposure information was limited to CMV serostatus. In this cohort, only TCR beta chains were sequenced, and detectable features were limited by the absence of alpha or paired-chain data. Sequencing depth was assumed to be roughly uniform across donors in the presence/absence analyses, though that assumption may not hold. The 87-base-pair reads could not distinguish some IMGT-functional V segments, including TRBV6-2 and TRBV6-3, so those segments were excluded. Approximately 16 rarely observed V segments, including chromosome 9 orphons, were excluded from the earlier analysis of 550 to 700 of the donors because counts were too low. In a later analysis, the rate of TCR association differed among HLA loci, with DRB1 alleles having the most associated TCRs and HLA-C alleles having the fewest. The authors suggested that the approach could potentially be extended to other disease states and immunological phenotypes. A later genetic analysis associated a missense DCLRE1C variant with V-gene and J-gene trimming of TCR beta chains, and an independent cohort replicated the association. The classifier was reported to diagnose cytomegalovirus status with high specificity and sensitivity in both the original cohort and the validation cohort. Strong co-occurrence of HLA alleles, especially DR and DQ, made assigning TCR associations to individual alleles difficult. Because some donors lacked HLA typing at each locus, the association tests relied only on the typed subset. Broadly in line with IMGT annotations, most TCR beta V segments showed up in productive rearrangements about 90% or about 30% of the time in an earlier analysis of around 600 of the donors. The study gave a list of more than 150 TCR beta chains associated with cytomegalovirus. In a later analysis, several top co-occurrence clusters were reported to appear linked to parvovirus B19, influenza, CMV and Epstein-Barr virus. Compared with equally common non-associated chains, HLA-associated TCR beta chains in a later analysis were more clonally expanded and had lower generation probabilities. A later analysis found that most CMV-associated TCR beta chains appeared HLA-restricted, with HLA associations seemingly driven largely by CMV exposure.

About this clone: The clone's antigen remains unknown. Base qualities are missing; no much larger clone stands one base away.

Trimming takes 2 bases from V and 5 bases from J, and the germline ends sit 10 bases apart. Sequences MNHEY (CDR1) and SVGAGI (CDR2) are obtained from the germline V gene. Spanning cysteine to phenylalanine, the CDR3 consists of 13 amino acids. The entry retains the CDR3 DNA only, 39 bases that are in frame from base 1. Library preparation used the immunoSEQ multiplex PCR assay. For the multiplex PCR, a mixture combining 60 forward primers for TCR Vbeta segments and 13 reverse primers for TCR Jbeta segments was used. The CDR3 region of rearranged TCR beta genes was amplified from genomic DNA by a multiplex PCR assay. Amplified TCR beta libraries were sequenced as 87-base-pair reads on the Illumina HiSeq System. Concerning the study's data processing: A later analysis counted tens of millions of unique TCR beta chains across the 670 or so repertoires, and some 12 million of these chains were shared by at least two donors. Raw reads were error-corrected and collapsed into unique sequences with a nearest-neighbor algorithm that merged closely related sequences to remove PCR and sequencing errors. To assign V, D and J gene segments, CDR3 sequences were aligned to IMGT reference sequences. For a sequence to be retained, a match of at least six nucleotides was required to both a V gene segment and a J gene segment. Rearrangements were classified as productive when the CDR3 lacked stop codons and remained in frame with V and J, and all other rearrangements were classified as non-productive. Following IMGT convention, CDR3 was defined as the stretch from the second conserved V-encoded cysteine up to the conserved J-encoded phenylalanine. In an earlier analysis of just under 600 of the donors, sequences lacking an unambiguous match to a single V gene segment were excluded. An earlier analysis of a few hundred of the donors classified V segments as functional when productive rearrangements were above 56.7% and as segregating when the standard deviation between donors was above 5%. A statistical classification framework was built to diagnose cytomegalovirus status from the catalog of TCR beta chain sequences. A later analysis assigned V and J genes by comparing TCR nucleotide sequences with IMGT/GENE-DB human TR gene sequences. A later analysis assigned CDR3 sequences and most-parsimonious VDJ recombination scenarios with the TCRdist pipeline. In a later analysis, each TCR beta chain was defined by its CDR3 amino acid sequence together with its V-gene family, and reads lacking a unique V-gene family were excluded. A later analysis removed 500 to 600 highly shared, low-generation-probability nucleotide sequences to deal with suspected cross-contamination and a sequencing artifact. A later analysis calculated a clonal expansion index for each public chain from normalized within-repertoire ranks of inferred template counts. In a later analysis, generation probabilities were computed with a VDJ recombination model fitted to out-of-frame rearrangements, and the resulting probabilities were checked against IGoR. In a later analysis, TCR-TCR, TCR-HLA and TCR-CMV co-occurrence was scored with hypergeometric tests, and a repertoire-size bias correction was applied to TCR pairs. A later analysis estimated false discovery rates by permuting HLA or CMV assignments 20 times. A later analysis grouped co-occurring TCRs with DBSCAN, adding TCRdist sequence similarity when clustering within HLA-allele-positive subsets. For co-occurrence clustering, repertoires with fewer than 30,000 or more than 120,000 public chains were excluded, along with five repertoires with anomalous nucleotide sharing. TCRdb retrieved this table from immuneACCESS and kept in-frame rearrangements only. Not all clones are present; in checked studies, unresolved V genes account for under half, and no reason is known for the remainder. V, J and clone size derive from that table, while D and trimming were established from the DNA sequence. For this sample the table gives a few hundred thousand clones, of which around 66% were detected only once. The ten largest account for 2% to 2.5% of the sample.

The cohort was made up of several hundred healthy bone marrow donors. Cohort members were all nominally healthy when sampled, although unrecorded immune exposures were likely present. The donor tested CMV seronegative, placing the donor among the 350 or so seronegative members of the cohort. Every donor gave a peripheral blood sample, and the peripheral blood mononuclear cells from that sample were used for TCR beta sequencing. Genomic DNA was extracted from the blood cell samples with the Qiagen DNeasy Blood Extraction Kit. The chain is made from TRBV6-5 and TRBJ2-7; the D gene is perhaps TRBD1, from 5 matching bases. This TCR came from a female donor in good health and CMV-seronegative. The source material was PBMCs. CDR3 protein: CASSYRGPDEQYF. The DNA reads TGTGCCAGCAGTTACAGGGGCCCTGACGAGCAGTACTTC.